The 18 T cell receptor beta chains below come from one sample, sequenced in a study of T cells in Graves' hyperthyroidism and ophthalmopathy. Researchers took RNA transcripts and amplified the TCR beta CDR3 regions from them. TCR CDR3 underwent first-round RT-PCR with the HTBI primer set. In TCRdb, the multiplex PCR reads were re-called with MiXCR into one record per CDR3 protein. The table includes hundreds of thousands of distinct CDR3 sequences, roughly 14% detected once. Sequencing input: blood. These TCRs come from a woman between 40 and 55 years old with Graves' ophthalmopathy.

The table lists this clonotype with a few counts. The V and J genes are TRBV28 and TRBJ2-7; TRBD1 aligns across 8 bases. Germline lookup yields CDR1 MDHEN and CDR2 SYDVKM. Trimming at V came to 4 bases and at J to 4 bases, leaving 9 bases not matched to a gene. The CDR3 spans 15 residues. The CDR3 sequence is CASSSGKDRDYEQYF. CDR3 in DNA: TGTGCCAGCAGTTCCGGGAAGGACAGGGATTACGAGCAGTACTTC.

This clonotype was seen many times. V is TRBV2 and J is TRBJ2-7; D remains unclear. Germline CDR1 reads SNHLY; CDR2 reads FYNNEI. The CDR3 extends over 13 amino acids. Between the trimmed V and J ends, which lost 7 bases and 3 bases, there was a span of 13 bases. The CDR3 here is CASNQDIGYEQYF. The CDR3 bases are TGTGCCAGCAACCAGGATATCGGCTACGAGCAGTACTTC. The entire variable domain, with the rest obtained from reference TRBV2 and TRBJ2-7, is as follows: EPEVTQTPSHQVTQMGQEVILRCVPISNHLYFYWYRQILGQKVEFLVSFYNNEISEKSEIFDDQFSVERPDGSNFTLKIRSTKLEDSAMYFCASNQDIGYEQYFGPGTRLTVT.

V usage is TRBV7-8 and J usage is TRBJ1-1; D possibly corresponds to TRBD1 (6 bases). The germline V gene has CDR1 SGHVS and CDR2 FQNEAQ. V lost 2 bases, J lost 0 bases, and 13 bases lay in between. The CDR3 is 16 amino acids. The CDR3 protein is CASSLRFGGMNTEAFF. The CDR3 DNA is TGTGCCAGCAGCTTACGATTTGGGGGCATGAACACTGAAGCTTTCTTT.

In this sample, this clonotype turned up many times. This sequence joins TRBV19 and TRBJ2-7, with a tentative D call TRBD1 (5 bases). This CDR3 contains 14 residues. V lost 2 bases, J lost 2 bases, and 10 bases lay in between. Germline V gene data show CDR1 as LNHDA and CDR2 as SQIVND (reference sequence). CDR3 protein: CASSISTGTYEQYF. CDR3 coding DNA: TGTGCCAGTAGTATAAGCACAGGTACCTACGAGCAGTACTTC.

This clonotype was seen at least ten times. The chain joins TRBV5-1 to TRBJ1-1; 9 bases line up with TRBD1. V lost 0 bases and J lost 9; bases outside the gene matches: 3. Germline CDR1 reads SGHRS; CDR2 reads YFSETQ. This CDR3 comprises 13 residues. The CDR3 sequence: CASSLEGQGKAFF. For the CDR3, the DNA is TGCGCCAGCAGCTTGGAGGGACAGGGCAAAGCTTTCTTT.

This clonotype occurred a few times. This chain uses TRBV28 with TRBJ2-2; TRBD2 matches at 7 bases. V was clipped by 3 bases and J by 4 bases; unmatched bases: 11. Germline V gives CDR1 MDHEN, CDR2 SYDVKM. This CDR3 comprises 17 residues. The CDR3 spells CASSFAMWRESTGELFF. The CDR3 nucleotides are TGTGCCAGCAGTTTCGCGATGTGGCGGGAGAGCACCGGGGAGCTGTTTTTT.

This clonotype has a count of ten or more. The chain's CDR3 is CASSYGAGGPYEQYF. In DNA, the CDR3 is TGTGCCAGCAGTTACGGGGCAGGGGGTCCCTACGAGCAGTACTTC. The chain links TRBV6-5 to TRBJ2-7, with TRBD1 matching over 7 bases. V was clipped by 2 bases and J by 2 bases; unmatched bases: 6. Germline V gene data show CDR1 as MNHEY and CDR2 as SVGAGI. The CDR3 is made up of 15 amino acids.

The V call is TRBV6-2 or TRBV6-3, the J call TRBJ2-5; TRBD1 matches 9 bases. CDR1 MNHEY and CDR2 SVGEGT come from the germline V gene. This CDR3 comprises 13 residues. Losses at the gene ends were 7 bases for V and 7 bases for J; bases not matched to a gene: 7. The CDR3 DNA sequence: TGTGCCAGCAAACGGACAGGGGAGATGACCCAGTACTTC. The encoded protein is CASKRTGEMTQYF.

This clonotype was found a few times. The chain joins TRBV30 to TRBJ1-1, with a possible D match to TRBD1 (6 bases). Germline-derived CDR1 and CDR2 are GTSNPN and SVGIG (reference sequence). V was shortened by 8 bases and J by 3 bases, with 16 bases between the two germline ends. The CDR3 spans 13 residues. For the CDR3, the DNA is TGTGCCCCGCCGCAGGGGTGGGACACTGAAGCTTTCTTT. Amino acids: CAPPQGWDTEAFF.

This clonotype appeared a few times. The chain joins TRBV6-1 to TRBJ2-1, with 11 positions matching TRBD2. The CDR3 length is 16 residues. Germline V gene lookup returns CDR1 MNHNS and CDR2 SASEGT. After removal of 10 bases from V and 5 bases from J, the junction contained 13 bases not matched to a gene. CDR3 amino acids: CATSRTGTSGNNEQFF. As DNA, the CDR3 is TGTGCCACCTCAAGAACCGGGACTAGCGGAAACAATGAGCAGTTCTTC.

This clonotype was observed many times. The chain is built from TRBV11-2 and TRBJ2-7; no clear D. The CDR3 consists of 14 residues. V dropped 3 bases and J dropped 1 base, with 10 bases sitting between them. Germline V gives CDR1 SGHAT, CDR2 FQNNGV. This chain's CDR3 is CASSFSTPSYEQYF. CDR3 coding DNA: TGTGCCAGCAGCTTCAGCACTCCTTCCTACGAGCAGTACTTC.

This clonotype was detected ten times or more. The chain carries TRBV7-9 and TRBJ2-7; the match to TRBD2 covers 16 bases. Germline V lookup: CDR1 SEHNR, CDR2 FQNEAQ (reference sequence). V lost 5 bases to trimming and J lost 9 bases; unmatched junction nucleotides: 4. The CDR3 runs 14 residues. DNA for the CDR3: TGTGCCAGCAGCCCGGGACTAGCGGGAGGGGTGCAGTACTTC. Protein: CASSPGLAGGVQYF.

This clonotype has a count of ten or more. DNA of the CDR3: TGCAGTGCTCCCTTTCAAAGTCAGCCCCAGCATTTT. Protein sequence: CSAPFQSQPQHF. The rearrangement joins TRBV20-1 to TRBJ1-5; no definite D call. The V end lost 5 bases, the J end lost 6 bases, and 11 bases lay between the germline ends. The CDR3 extends over 12 amino acids. Germline V gene lookup returns CDR1 DFQATT and CDR2 SNEGSKA (reference sequence).

This clonotype was seen many times. This sequence joins TRBV6-5 and TRBJ2-7, with a weak D call TRBD2 (5 bases). There are 14 residues in the CDR3. V lost 2 bases and J lost 1, with 9 bases in between. Per the germline V gene, CDR1 is MNHEY and CDR2 is SVGAGI. CDR3 in DNA: TGTGCCAGCAGTTACCTACGGGATTCCTACGAGCAGTACTTC. The encoded protein is CASSYLRDSYEQYF.

The CDR3: CSARKLQLNTEAFF. CDR3 coding DNA: TGCAGTGCTAGGAAGCTGCAGTTGAACACTGAAGCTTTCTTT. V gene TRBV20-1 combines with J gene TRBJ1-1; no definite D call. V lost 3 bases and J lost 0, with 11 bases in between. The CDR3 sequence is 14 residues long. Germline assignment: CDR1 DFQATT and CDR2 SNEGSKA (reference sequence).

This sequence joins TRBV20-1 and TRBJ2-2; D gene uncertain. Germline CDR1 DFQATT, CDR2 SNEGSKA (reference sequence). The germline V and J ends were trimmed by 0 bases and 1 base, with 9 bases remaining between them. The CDR3 consists of 15 residues. DNA for the CDR3: TGCAGTGCTAGAGAGGCAGGTTTGAACACCGGGGAGCTGTTTTTT. Its protein is CSAREAGLNTGELFF.

As regards this clonotype: A read error may explain this, as a much larger clone is one base away. The rearrangement links TRBV27 to TRBJ2-7, with a possible D match to TRBD1 (5 bases). This CDR3 has 13 residues. V lost 9 bases to trimming and J lost 5 bases, with 17 bases between them. Germline-derived CDR1 and CDR2 are MNHEY and SMNVEV (reference sequence). CDR3 protein: CARSPSQGHEQYF. In DNA form, the CDR3 reads TGTGCCAGATCACCAAGTCAGGGCCACGAGCAGTACTTC.

This clonotype was observed many times. The V call is TRBV6-2 or TRBV6-3, the J call TRBJ2-5; a weak D match, TRBD1 (6 bases). The V and J ends lost 6 bases and 5 bases respectively, with 19 bases between them. The CDR3 length is 15 residues. The germline gives CDR1 MNHEY, CDR2 SVGEGT. CDR3 loop: CASRPQGPTLETQYF. The DNA for the CDR3 is TGTGCCAGCAGGCCTCAGGGGCCCACCCTGGAGACCCAGTACTTC.